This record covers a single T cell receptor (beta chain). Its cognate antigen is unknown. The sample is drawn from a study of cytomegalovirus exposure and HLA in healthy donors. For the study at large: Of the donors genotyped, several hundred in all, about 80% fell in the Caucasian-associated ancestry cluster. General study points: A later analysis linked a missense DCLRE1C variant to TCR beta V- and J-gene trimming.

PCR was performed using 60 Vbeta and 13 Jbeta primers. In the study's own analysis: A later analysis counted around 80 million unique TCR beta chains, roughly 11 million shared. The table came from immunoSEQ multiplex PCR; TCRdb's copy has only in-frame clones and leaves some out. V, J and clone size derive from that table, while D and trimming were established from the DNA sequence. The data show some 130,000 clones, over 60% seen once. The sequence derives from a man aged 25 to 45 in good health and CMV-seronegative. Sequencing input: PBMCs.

The CDR3 DNA sequence: TGCGCCAGCAGTGATGGGCAGGGTACGACCGAGCAGTACTTC. Translated, it gives CASSDGQGTTEQYF. This rearrangement joins TRBV10-2 to TRBJ2-7; D might be TRBD1 (5 bases). This CDR3 contains 14 residues. Trimming took 3 bases from V and 6 from J, leaving 15 bases between them. Germline V gene lookup returns CDR1 WSHSY and CDR2 SAAADI.